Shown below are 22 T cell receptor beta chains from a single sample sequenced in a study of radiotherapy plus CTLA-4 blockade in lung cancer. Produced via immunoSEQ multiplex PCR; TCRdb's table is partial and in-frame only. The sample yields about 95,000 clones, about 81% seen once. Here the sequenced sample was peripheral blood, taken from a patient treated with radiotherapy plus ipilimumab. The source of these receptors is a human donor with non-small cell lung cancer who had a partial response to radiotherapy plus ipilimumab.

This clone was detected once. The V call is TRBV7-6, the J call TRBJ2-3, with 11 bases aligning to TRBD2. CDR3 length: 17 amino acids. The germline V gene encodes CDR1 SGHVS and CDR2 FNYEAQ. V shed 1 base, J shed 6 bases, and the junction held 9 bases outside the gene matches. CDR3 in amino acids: CASSLVSGRGTYDTQYF. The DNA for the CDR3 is TGTGCCAGCAGCTTAGTTAGCGGGAGGGGGACCTACGATACGCAGTATTTT.

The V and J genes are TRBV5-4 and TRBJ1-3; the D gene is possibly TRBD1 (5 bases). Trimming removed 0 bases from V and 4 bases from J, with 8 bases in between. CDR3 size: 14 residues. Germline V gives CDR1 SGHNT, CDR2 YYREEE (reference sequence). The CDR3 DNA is TGTGCCAGCAGCTTGGGGGGGGTCGGAAACACCATATATTTT. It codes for CASSLGGVGNTIYF. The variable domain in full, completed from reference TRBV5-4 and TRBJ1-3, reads ETGVTQSPTHLIKTRGQQVTLRCSSQSGHNTVSWYQQALGQGPQFIFQYYREEENGRGNFPPRFSGLQFPNYSSELNVNALELDDSALYLCASSLGGVGNTIYFGEGSWLTVV.

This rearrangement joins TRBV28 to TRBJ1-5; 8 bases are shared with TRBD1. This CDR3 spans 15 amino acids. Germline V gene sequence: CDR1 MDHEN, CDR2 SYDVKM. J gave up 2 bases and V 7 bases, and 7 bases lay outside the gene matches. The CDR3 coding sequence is TGTGCCAGCACCAGGCAGGGGGCGGGCAATCAGCCCCAGCATTTT. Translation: CASTRQGAGNQPQHF. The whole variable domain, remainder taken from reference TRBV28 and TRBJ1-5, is DVKVTQSSRYLVKRTGEKVFLECVQDMDHENMFWYRQDPGLGLRLIYFSYDVKMKEKGDIPEGYSVSREKKERFSLILESASTNQTSMYLCASTRQGAGNQPQHFGDGTRLSIL.

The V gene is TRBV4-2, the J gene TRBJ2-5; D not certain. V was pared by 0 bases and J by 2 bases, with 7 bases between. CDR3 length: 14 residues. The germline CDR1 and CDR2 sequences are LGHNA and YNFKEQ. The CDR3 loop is CASSQDSGQETQYF. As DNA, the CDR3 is TGTGCCAGCAGCCAAGATTCCGGGCAAGAGACCCAGTACTTC.

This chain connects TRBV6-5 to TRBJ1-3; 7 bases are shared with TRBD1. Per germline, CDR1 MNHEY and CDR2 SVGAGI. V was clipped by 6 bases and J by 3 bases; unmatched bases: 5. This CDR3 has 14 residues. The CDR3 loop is CASSSGQVGNTIYF. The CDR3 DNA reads TGTGCCAGCAGCTCCGGACAGGTTGGAAACACCATATATTTT.

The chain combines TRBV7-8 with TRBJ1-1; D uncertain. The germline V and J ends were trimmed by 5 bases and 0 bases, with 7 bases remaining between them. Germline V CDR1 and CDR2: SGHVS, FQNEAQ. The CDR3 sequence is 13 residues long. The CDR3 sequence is CASSEQLNTEAFF. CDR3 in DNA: TGTGCCAGCAGCGAACAGCTGAACACTGAAGCTTTCTTT.

The CDR3: CASSSQPGHRTGANVLTF. Here the CDR3 DNA reads TGTGCCAGCAGCTCACAACCGGGACACCGGACTGGGGCCAACGTCCTGACTTTC. The chain uses TRBV7-3 and TRBJ2-6, with a weak D call TRBD1 (6 bases). From germline, CDR1 is SGHTA and CDR2 FQGTGA. The CDR3 covers 18 residues. V was cut by 4 bases and J by 2 bases, with 18 bases left in between.

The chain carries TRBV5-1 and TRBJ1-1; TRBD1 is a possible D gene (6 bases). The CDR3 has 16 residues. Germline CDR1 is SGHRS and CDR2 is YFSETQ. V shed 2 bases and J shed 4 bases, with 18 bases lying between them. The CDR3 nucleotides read TGCGCCAGCAGCTTAGGGGGGGTAGCCGGTGGCACTGAAGCTTTCTTT. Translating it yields CASSLGGVAGGTEAFF.

The CDR3 region has the DNA TGTGCCAGCAGCGTGAGCGCCCCGGGGACAGGGGAGGAGGGTGAAAAACTGTTTTTT. Encoded protein: CASSVSAPGTGEEGEKLFF. The chain links TRBV9 to TRBJ1-4; 10 bases are a match to TRBD1. Trimming removed 2 bases from V and 7 bases from J; junction bases left unmatched: 17. The CDR3 loop spans 19 amino acids. Per the germline V gene, CDR1 is SGDLS and CDR2 is YYNGEE.

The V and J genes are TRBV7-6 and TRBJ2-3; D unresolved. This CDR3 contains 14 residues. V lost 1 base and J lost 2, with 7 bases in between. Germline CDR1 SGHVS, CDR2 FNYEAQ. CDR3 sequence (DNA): TGTGCCAGCAGCTTAGGAGGAATCACAGATACGCAGTATTTT. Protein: CASSLGGITDTQYF.

Here the CDR3 DNA reads TGTGCCAGCAGTCGATTACAGGGGGTGGGAGAGACCCAGTACTTC. It yields the protein CASSRLQGVGETQYF. The chain uses TRBV6-1 and TRBJ2-5, with 8 bases aligning to TRBD1. V lost 5 bases and J lost 4; bases outside the gene matches: 9. This CDR3 spans 15 amino acids. The V gene's germline CDR1 is MNHNS and CDR2 SASEGT.

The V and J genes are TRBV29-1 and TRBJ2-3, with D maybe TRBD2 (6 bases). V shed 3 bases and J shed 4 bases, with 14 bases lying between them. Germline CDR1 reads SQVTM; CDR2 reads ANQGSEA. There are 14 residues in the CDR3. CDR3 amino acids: CSVEFGSKSDTQYF. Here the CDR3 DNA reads TGCAGCGTTGAGTTCGGGAGCAAATCAGATACGCAGTATTTT.

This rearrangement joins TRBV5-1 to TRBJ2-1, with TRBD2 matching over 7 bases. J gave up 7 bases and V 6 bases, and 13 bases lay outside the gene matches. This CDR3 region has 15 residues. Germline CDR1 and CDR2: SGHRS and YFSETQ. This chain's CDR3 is CASNSRSGGGNEQFF. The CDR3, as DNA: TGCGCCAGCAACTCACGATCGGGAGGAGGAAATGAGCAGTTCTTC.

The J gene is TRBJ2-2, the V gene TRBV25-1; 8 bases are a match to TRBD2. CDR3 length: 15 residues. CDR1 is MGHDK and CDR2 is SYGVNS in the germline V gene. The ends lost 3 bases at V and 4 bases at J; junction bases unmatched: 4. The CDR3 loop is CASSDVLAGTGELFF. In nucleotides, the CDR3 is TGTGCCAGCAGTGATGTCCTAGCGGGCACCGGGGAGCTGTTTTTT.

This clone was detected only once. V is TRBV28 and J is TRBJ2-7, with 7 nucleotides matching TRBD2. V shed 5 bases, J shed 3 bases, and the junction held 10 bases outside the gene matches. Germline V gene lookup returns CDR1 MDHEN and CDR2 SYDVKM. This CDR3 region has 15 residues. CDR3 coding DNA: TGTGCCAGCAGTCGGGTCCGGGACTACCACTACGAGCAGTACTTC. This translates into CASSRVRDYHYEQYF.

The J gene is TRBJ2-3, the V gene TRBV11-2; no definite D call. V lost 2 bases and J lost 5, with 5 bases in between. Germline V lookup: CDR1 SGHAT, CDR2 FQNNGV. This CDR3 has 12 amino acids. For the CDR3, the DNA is TGTGCCAGCAGCTTATATAGAGATACGCAGTATTTT. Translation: CASSLYRDTQYF.

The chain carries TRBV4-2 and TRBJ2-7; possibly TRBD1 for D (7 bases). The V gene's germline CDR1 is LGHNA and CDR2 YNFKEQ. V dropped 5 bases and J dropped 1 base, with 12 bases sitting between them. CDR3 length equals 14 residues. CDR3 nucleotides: TGTGCCAGCAGCTTGGCGGGACAGTCCTACGAGCAGTACTTC. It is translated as CASSLAGQSYEQYF.

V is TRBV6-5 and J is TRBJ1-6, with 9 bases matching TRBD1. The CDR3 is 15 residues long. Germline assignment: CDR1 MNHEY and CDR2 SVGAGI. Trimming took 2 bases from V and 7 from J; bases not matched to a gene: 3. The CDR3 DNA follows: TGTGCCAGCAGTTACAACAGGGGGCCCAATTCACCCCTCCACTTT. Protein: CASSYNRGPNSPLHF.

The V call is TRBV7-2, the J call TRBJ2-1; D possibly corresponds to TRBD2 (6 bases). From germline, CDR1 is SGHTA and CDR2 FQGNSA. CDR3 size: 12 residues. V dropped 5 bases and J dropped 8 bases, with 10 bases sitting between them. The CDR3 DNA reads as TGTGCCAGCAGCCTCCTAGCGTATGAGCAGTTCTTC. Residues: CASSLLAYEQFF.

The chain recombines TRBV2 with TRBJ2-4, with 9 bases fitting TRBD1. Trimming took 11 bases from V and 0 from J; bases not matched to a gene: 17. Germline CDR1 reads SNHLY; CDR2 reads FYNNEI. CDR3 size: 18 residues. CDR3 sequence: CASQGDRVEVLAKNIQYF. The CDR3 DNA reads TGTGCCTCCCAGGGGGACAGGGTAGAAGTACTAGCCAAAAACATTCAGTACTTC.

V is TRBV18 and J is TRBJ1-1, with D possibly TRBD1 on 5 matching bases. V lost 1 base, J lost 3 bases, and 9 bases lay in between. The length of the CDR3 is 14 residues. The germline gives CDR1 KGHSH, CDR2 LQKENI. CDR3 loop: CASSPRQGDTEAFF. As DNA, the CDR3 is TGTGCCAGCTCACCACGGCAGGGCGACACTGAAGCTTTCTTT.

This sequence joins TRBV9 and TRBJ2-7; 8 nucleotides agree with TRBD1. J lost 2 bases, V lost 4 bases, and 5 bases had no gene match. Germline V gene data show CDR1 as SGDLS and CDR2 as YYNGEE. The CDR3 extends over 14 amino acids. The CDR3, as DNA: TGTGCCAGCAGCCCGGGACAGGCCACCTACGAGCAGTACTTC. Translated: CASSPGQATYEQYF.